The present TCR beta chain was sequenced within a study of T cell responses to AZD1222 COVID-19 vaccine. This clone was counted once. CDR1 MRHNA and CDR2 SNTAGT come from the germline V gene. Trimming removed 3 bases at V and 1 base at J, with 9 bases between. There are 14 residues in the CDR3. Clones were read by immunoSEQ multiplex PCR, and TCRdb kept only the in-frame ones, dropping some. The table has about 130,000 clones, about 94% seen once; the top ten hold approximately 7%. J is TRBJ1-1 and V is TRBV6-4; D is perhaps TRBD1 (5 bases). The receptor was isolated from an adult in good health. Source: peripheral blood, taken on day 0 of AZD1222 vaccination. CDR3 DNA: TGTGCCAGCAGTGAGTCAGGGAGGAACACTGAAGCTTTCTTT. It encodes CASSESGRNTEAFF.